The T cell receptor (beta chain) described here comes from a study of tumor and adjacent non-tumor tissue in lung cancer. Study background: The patients, roughly 10 men and 4 to 6 women, were about 31 to 85 with stage I to III disease. On average, productive TCRbeta reads reached around 4 million per sample. Findings and caveats of the study: Tumor TCR diversity, when higher, was linked to shorter survival.

V lost 5 bases and J lost 8; bases outside the gene matches: 7. Germline V gene sequence: CDR1 SGHNT, CDR2 YYREEE (reference sequence). This CDR3 comprises 13 residues. This sample's RNA came from whole unsorted tissue. Between August and November 2014, newly diagnosed, chemotherapy-naive lung cancer patients underwent thoracic surgery in China. A modified ARM-PCR protocol with three rounds of nested PCR amplified TCRbeta. TCRdb re-called the multiplex PCR reads with MiXCR, one entry per CDR3 protein. Here the sample spans 200,000 to 250,000 distinct CDR3 sequences, 71% being singletons. Comments on this clonotype: Its target is not known.

The specimen was lung tumor tissue. The receptor's source is a man between 60 and 75 years old with non-small cell lung cancer. The chain recombines TRBV5-4 with TRBJ2-1, with TRBD2 matching over 7 bases. DNA for the CDR3: TGTGCCAGCAGGTCGAGCGGGGTAGATGAGCAGTTCTTC. As protein: CASRSSGVDEQFF.